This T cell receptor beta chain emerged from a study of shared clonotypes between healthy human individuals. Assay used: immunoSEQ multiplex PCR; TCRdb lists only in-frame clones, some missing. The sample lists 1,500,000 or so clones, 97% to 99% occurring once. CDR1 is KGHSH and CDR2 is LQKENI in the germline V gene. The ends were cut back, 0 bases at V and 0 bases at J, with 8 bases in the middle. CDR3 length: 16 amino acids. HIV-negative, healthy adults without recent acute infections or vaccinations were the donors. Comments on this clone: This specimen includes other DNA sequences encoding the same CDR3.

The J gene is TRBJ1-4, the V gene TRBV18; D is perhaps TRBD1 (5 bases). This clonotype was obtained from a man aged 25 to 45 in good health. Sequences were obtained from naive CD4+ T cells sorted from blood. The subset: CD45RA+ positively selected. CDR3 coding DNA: TGTGCCAGCTCACCACCCGGGGGGGCAACTAATGAAAAACTGTTTTTT. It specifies CASSPPGGATNEKLFF.